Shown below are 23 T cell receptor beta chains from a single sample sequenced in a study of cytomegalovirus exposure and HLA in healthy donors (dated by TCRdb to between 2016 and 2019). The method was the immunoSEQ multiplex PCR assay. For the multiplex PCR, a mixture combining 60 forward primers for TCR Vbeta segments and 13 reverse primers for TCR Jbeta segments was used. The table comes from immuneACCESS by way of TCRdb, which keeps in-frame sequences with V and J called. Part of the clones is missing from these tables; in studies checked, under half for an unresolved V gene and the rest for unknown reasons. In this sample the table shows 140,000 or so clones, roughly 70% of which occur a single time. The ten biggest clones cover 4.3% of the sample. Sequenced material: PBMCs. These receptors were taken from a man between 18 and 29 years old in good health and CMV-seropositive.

The CDR3 DNA is TGTGCCAGCAGATCGGGGTTGGCCAAAAACATTCAGTACTTC. Its translation: CASRSGLAKNIQYF. The rearrangement joins TRBV25-1 to TRBJ2-4; D is perhaps TRBD2 (5 bases). Trimming removed 6 bases from V and 1 base from J, with 10 bases in between. The CDR3 sequence is 14 residues long. Germline lookup yields CDR1 MGHDK and CDR2 SYGVNS.

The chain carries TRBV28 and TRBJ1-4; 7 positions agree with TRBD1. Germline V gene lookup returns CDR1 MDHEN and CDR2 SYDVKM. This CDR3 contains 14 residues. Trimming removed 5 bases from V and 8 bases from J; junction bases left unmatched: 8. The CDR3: CASSLNRGAEKLFF. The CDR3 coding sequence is TGTGCCAGCAGTCTAAACAGGGGCGCGGAAAAACTGTTTTTT. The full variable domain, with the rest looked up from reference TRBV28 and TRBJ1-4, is DVKVTQSSRYLVKRTGEKVFLECVQDMDHENMFWYRQDPGLGLRLIYFSYDVKMKEKGDIPEGYSVSREKKERFSLILESASTNQTSMYLCASSLNRGAEKLFFGSGTQLSVL.

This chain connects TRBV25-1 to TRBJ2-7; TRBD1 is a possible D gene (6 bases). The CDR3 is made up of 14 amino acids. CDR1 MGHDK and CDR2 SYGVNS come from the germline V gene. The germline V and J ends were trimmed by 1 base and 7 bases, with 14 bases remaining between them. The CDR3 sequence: CASSESHRVGEQYF. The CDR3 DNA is TGTGCCAGCAGTGAATCCCACAGGGTCGGGGAGCAGTACTTC.

The CDR3 is CSVEESLSGNTIYF. In DNA, the CDR3 is TGCAGCGTTGAAGAGAGCCTCTCTGGAAACACCATATATTTT. The chain joins TRBV29-1 to TRBJ1-3; D unresolved. V dropped 0 bases and J dropped 0 bases, with 6 bases sitting between them. Germline V CDR1 and CDR2: SQVTM, ANQGSEA. The CDR3 totals 14 residues.

The CDR3 bases are TGTGCCAGCAGCCAAGCCGACAGGGCTACGCAGTATTTT. Encoded protein: CASSQADRATQYF. This chain connects TRBV14 to TRBJ2-3; TRBD1 matches at 7 bases. V was pared by 1 base and J by 8 bases, with 3 bases of the junction left unmatched. The length of the CDR3 is 13 residues. The germline gives CDR1 SGHDN, CDR2 FVKESK.

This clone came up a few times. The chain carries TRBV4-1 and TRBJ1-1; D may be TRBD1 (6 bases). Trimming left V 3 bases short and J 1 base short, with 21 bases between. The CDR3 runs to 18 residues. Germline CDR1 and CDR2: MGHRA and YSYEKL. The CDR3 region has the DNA TGCGCCAGCAGCCAGGGGATGGGACACCCTGGAAGGAACACTGAAGCTTTCTTT. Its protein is CASSQGMGHPGRNTEAFF.

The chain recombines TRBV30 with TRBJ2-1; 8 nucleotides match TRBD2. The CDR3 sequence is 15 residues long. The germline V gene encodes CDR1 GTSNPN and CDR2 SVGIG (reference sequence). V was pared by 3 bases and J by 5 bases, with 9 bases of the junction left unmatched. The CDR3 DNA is TGTGCCTGGAGAGCTAGCGGGCCAGGACACAATGAGCAGTTCTTC. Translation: CAWRASGPGHNEQFF.

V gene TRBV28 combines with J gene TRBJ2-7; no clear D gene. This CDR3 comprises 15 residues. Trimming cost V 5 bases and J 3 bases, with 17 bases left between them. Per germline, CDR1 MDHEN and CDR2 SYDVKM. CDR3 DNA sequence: TGTGCCAGCAGTCCCCCAGGCCTCTCCAGCTACGAGCAGTACTTC. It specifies CASSPPGLSSYEQYF.

Here the CDR3 reads CASSYPGSGNEQFF. In DNA, the CDR3 is TGTGCCAGCAGTTACCCTGGCAGCGGGAATGAGCAGTTCTTC. The chain recombines TRBV6-6 with TRBJ2-1, with D maybe TRBD2 (6 bases). Deletions cut 2 bases from V and 7 bases from J, with 12 bases between. Germline-derived CDR1 and CDR2 are MNHNY and SVGAGI (reference sequence). The CDR3 spans 14 residues.

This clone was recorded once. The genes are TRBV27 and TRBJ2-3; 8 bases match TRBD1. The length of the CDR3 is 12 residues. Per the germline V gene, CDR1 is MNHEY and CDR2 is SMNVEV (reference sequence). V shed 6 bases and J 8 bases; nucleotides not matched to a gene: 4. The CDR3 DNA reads TGTGCCAGCAGAAAACAGGGGGGTACGCAGTATTTT. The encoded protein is CASRKQGGTQYF.

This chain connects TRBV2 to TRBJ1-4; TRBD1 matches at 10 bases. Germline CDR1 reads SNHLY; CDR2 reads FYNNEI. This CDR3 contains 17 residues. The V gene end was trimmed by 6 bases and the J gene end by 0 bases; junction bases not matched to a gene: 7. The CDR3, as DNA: TGTGCCAGCAGACCGGGACAGGGGTTTCCAACTAATGAAAAACTGTTTTTT. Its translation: CASRPGQGFPTNEKLFF.

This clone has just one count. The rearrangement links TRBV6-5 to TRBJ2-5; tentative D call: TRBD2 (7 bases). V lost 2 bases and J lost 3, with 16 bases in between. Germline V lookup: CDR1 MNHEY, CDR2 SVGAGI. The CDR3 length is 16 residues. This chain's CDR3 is CASSYSGGAFKETQYF. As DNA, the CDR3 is TGTGCCAGCAGTTACAGTGGGGGGGCTTTTAAAGAGACCCAGTACTTC.

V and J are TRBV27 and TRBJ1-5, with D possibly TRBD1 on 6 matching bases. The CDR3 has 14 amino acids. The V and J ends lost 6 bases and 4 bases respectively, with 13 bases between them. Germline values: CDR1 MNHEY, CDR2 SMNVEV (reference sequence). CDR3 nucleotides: TGTGCCAGCAGCGTCTACAGGGAAAATCAGCCCCAGCATTTT. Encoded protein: CASSVYRENQPQHF.

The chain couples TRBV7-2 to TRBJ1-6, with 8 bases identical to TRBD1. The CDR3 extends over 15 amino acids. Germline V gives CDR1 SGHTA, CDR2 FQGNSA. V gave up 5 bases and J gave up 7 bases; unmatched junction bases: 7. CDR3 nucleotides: TGTGCCAGCAGCAACCAACAGGGGGAGAATTCACCCCTCCACTTT. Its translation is CASSNQQGENSPLHF.

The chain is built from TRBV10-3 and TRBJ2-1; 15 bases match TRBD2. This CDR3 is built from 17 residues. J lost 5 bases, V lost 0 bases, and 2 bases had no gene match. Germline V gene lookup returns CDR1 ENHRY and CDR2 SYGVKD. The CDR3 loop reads CAISESGTSGGNNEQFF. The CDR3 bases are TGTGCCATCAGTGAGTCTGGGACTAGCGGGGGGAACAATGAGCAGTTCTTC.

CDR3 protein: CATSRVGVWDNSPLHF. The CDR3 DNA reads as TGTGCCACCAGCAGAGTAGGGGTTTGGGATAATTCACCCCTCCACTTT. This chain connects TRBV15 to TRBJ1-6; weak D call: TRBD1 (5 bases). V gave up 1 base and J gave up 5 bases, with 12 bases separating them. Germline CDR1 and CDR2: LNHNV and YYDKDF (reference sequence). CDR3 length: 16 amino acids.

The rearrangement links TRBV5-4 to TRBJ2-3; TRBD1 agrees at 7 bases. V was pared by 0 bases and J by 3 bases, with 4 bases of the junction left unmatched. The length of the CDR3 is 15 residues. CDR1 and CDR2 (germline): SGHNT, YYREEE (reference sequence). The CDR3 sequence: CASSLDRGLTDTQYF. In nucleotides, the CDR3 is TGTGCCAGCAGCTTGGACAGGGGATTAACAGATACGCAGTATTTT. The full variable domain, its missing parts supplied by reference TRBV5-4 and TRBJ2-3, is ETGVTQSPTHLIKTRGQQVTLRCSSQSGHNTVSWYQQALGQGPQFIFQYYREEENGRGNFPPRFSGLQFPNYSSELNVNALELDDSALYLCASSLDRGLTDTQYFGPGTRLTVL.

CDR3 sequence: CAISEGQGSYNEQFF. CDR3 DNA: TGTGCCATCAGTGAGGGACAGGGTTCCTACAATGAGCAGTTCTTC. The chain recombines TRBV10-3 with TRBJ2-1, with TRBD1 identical over 8 bases. The V and J ends lost 2 bases and 1 base, in that order; junction bases with no gene match: 1. This CDR3 spans 15 amino acids. Germline CDR1 reads ENHRY; CDR2 reads SYGVKD.

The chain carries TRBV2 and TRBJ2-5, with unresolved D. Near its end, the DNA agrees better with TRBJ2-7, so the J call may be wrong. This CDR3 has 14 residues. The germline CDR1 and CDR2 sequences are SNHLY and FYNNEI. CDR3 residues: CASSEALRVSEQYF. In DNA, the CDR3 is TGTGCCAGCAGTGAAGCGCTTCGGGTTTCCGAGCAGTACTTC.

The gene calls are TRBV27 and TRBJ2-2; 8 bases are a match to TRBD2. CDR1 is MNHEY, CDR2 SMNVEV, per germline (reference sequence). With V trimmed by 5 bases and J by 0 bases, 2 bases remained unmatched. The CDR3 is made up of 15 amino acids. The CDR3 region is CASSKLAANTGELFF. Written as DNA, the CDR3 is TGTGCCAGCAGTAAACTAGCGGCGAACACCGGGGAGCTGTTTTTT.

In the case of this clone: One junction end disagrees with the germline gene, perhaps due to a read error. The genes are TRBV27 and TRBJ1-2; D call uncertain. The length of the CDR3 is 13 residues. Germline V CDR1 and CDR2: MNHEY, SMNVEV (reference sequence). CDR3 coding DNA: TGTGCCAGCAGTCTATCAGAGGGAAACCGCTACACCTTC. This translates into CASSLSEGNRYTF.

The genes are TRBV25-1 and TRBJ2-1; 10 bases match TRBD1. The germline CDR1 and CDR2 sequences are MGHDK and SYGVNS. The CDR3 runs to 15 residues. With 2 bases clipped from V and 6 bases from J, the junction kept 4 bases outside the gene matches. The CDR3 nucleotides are TGTGCCAGCAGTGAACCGGGGACAGGGGTCAATGAGCAGTTCTTC. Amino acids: CASSEPGTGVNEQFF.

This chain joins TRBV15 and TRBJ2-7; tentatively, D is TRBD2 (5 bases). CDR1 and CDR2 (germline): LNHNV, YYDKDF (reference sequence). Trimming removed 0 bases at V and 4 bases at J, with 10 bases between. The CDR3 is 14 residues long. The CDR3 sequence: CATSRDLRVYEQYF. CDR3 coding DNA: TGTGCCACCAGCAGAGATCTGAGGGTTTACGAGCAGTACTTC.